The clone carrying this TCR beta chain appeared once. 60 Vbeta and 13 Jbeta primers were used in PCR. Assay used: immunoSEQ multiplex PCR; TCRdb lists only in-frame clones, some missing. The table includes some 160,000 clones, over 75% detected once. This record comes from a study of cytomegalovirus exposure and HLA in healthy donors. The germline gives CDR1 MNHEY, CDR2 SVGAGI. The CDR3 is made up of 15 amino acids. Trimming cost V 2 bases and J 0 bases, with 8 bases left between them. Input material: PBMCs. V is TRBV6-5 and J is TRBJ2-1, with no clear D. The TCR sequence derives from a man aged 45-65 years in good health and CMV-seropositive. The CDR3: CASSYDFSSYNEQFF. The CDR3 coding sequence is TGTGCCAGCAGTTACGACTTTAGCTCCTACAATGAGCAGTTCTTC.